These 27 T cell receptor beta chains were sequenced from one sample in a study of blood T cells in healthy people across ages. Primers used in a second PCR of about 6 to 11 cycles were a sample-barcoded 5' primer and a J-beta primer mix. In TCRdb, the 5' RACE reads were re-called with MiXCR into one record per CDR3 protein. The repertoire holds approximately 1.5 million distinct CDR3 sequences, with under 55% as singletons. The specimen sequenced was blood. The source is a young woman in good health.

This clonotype was detected only once. This rearrangement joins TRBV20-1 to TRBJ1-5; possibly TRBD1 for D (5 bases). The germline V gene has CDR1 DFQATT and CDR2 SNEGSKA (reference sequence). This CDR3 has 13 amino acids. The germline V and J ends were trimmed by 2 bases and 5 bases, with 10 bases remaining between them. CDR3: CSARMTDYQPQHF. The CDR3 coding sequence is TGCAGTGCTAGAATGACAGACTATCAGCCCCAGCATTTT.

This chain connects TRBV4-2 to TRBJ2-1; TRBD2 matches 10 bases. J lost 3 bases, V lost 4 bases, and 6 bases had no gene match. The CDR3 runs to 16 residues. Germline-derived CDR1 and CDR2 are LGHNA and YNFKEQ. The CDR3 loop is CASSPLAGGLYNEQFF. The CDR3 DNA reads as TGTGCCAGCAGCCCTTTAGCGGGAGGCCTCTACAATGAGCAGTTCTTC.

This clonotype was seen a handful of times. The J gene is TRBJ2-7, the V gene TRBV6-7; D might be TRBD1 or TRBD2, each matching 5 bases. TRBV6-7 is marked as an open reading frame, function uncertain. With 2 bases removed from V and 2 bases from J, the gap between germline ends came to 16 bases. The CDR3 loop spans 16 amino acids. In nucleotides, the CDR3 is TGTGCCAGCAGTTACGCCACGCCGGGACCTCCCTACGAGCAGTACTTC. Its translation is CASSYATPGPPYEQYF.

The chain links TRBV27 to TRBJ2-7; no firm D call. The CDR3 sequence is 14 residues long. V dropped 0 bases and J dropped 2 bases, with 8 bases sitting between them. Germline CDR1 reads MNHEY; CDR2 reads SMNVEV (reference sequence). The CDR3 DNA reads as TGTGCCAGCAGTTTATCTGGTAGAACCTACGAGCAGTACTTC. Protein sequence: CASSLSGRTYEQYF.

The rearrangement joins TRBV4-3 to TRBJ1-1; 8 bases map to TRBD1. Losses at the gene ends were 0 bases for V and 5 bases for J; bases not matched to a gene: 5. This CDR3 has 15 amino acids. Germline CDR1 reads LGHNA; CDR2 reads YSLEER. The CDR3 reads CASSQDRQGSTEAFF. DNA for the CDR3: TGCGCCAGCAGCCAAGATCGACAGGGGAGTACTGAAGCTTTCTTT.

The J gene is TRBJ2-5, the V gene TRBV6-2 or TRBV6-3; D is ambiguous. This CDR3 has 14 amino acids. Trimming took 2 bases from V and 3 from J, leaving 10 bases between them. Per germline, CDR1 MNHEY and CDR2 SVGEGT. The DNA for the CDR3 is TGTGCCAGCAGTTACATTGTGACAAAAGAGACCCAGTACTTC. Translation: CASSYIVTKETQYF.

This clonotype was observed many times. V gene TRBV4-3 combines with J gene TRBJ1-4, with 7 bases matching TRBD1. Germline V gene sequence: CDR1 LGHNA, CDR2 YSLEER. The CDR3 consists of 15 residues. The trim removed 3 bases at V and 4 bases at J, leaving 5 bases unmatched. The CDR3 bases are TGCGCCAGCAGCCACGATGCAGGGGGTAATGAAAAACTGTTTTTT. This codes for CASSHDAGGNEKLFF.

As regards this clonotype: One end of the junction varies from germline; a read error may be responsible. The chain links TRBV27 to TRBJ2-7; a weak D match, TRBD2 (7 bases). CDR3 length equals 13 residues. From germline, CDR1 is MNHEY and CDR2 SMNVEV (reference sequence). The CDR3 nucleotides are TGTGCCAGCCGAGGGGGGGCCTCCAACGAGCAGTACTTC. As protein: CASRGGASNEQYF.

The chain employs TRBV6-5 and TRBJ1-2, with a weak D call TRBD1 (6 bases). Germline values: CDR1 MNHEY, CDR2 SVGAGI. The length of the CDR3 is 13 residues. With 7 bases removed from V and 5 bases from J, the gap between germline ends came to 14 bases. CDR3 coding DNA: TGTGCCAGCACCCGGGACAAGCTATATGGCTACACCTTC. Amino acid sequence: CASTRDKLYGYTF.

A few counts support this clonotype. The V gene is TRBV7-2, the J gene TRBJ2-5, with D possibly being TRBD2 (5 bases). CDR3 size: 18 residues. Trimming shortened V by 1 base and J by 7 bases, and 25 bases separated the two germline ends. The V gene's germline CDR1 is SGHTA and CDR2 FQGNSA. CDR3 coding DNA: TGTGCCAGCAGCTTAGTTGACCCTAGAAGGACGGCGGGTTGGACCCAGTACTTC. This codes for CASSLVDPRRTAGWTQYF.

The rearrangement links TRBV18 to TRBJ2-7; D possibly corresponds to TRBD1 (5 bases). V lost 6 bases and J lost 2, with 11 bases in between. CDR3 length equals 13 residues. Germline CDR1 reads KGHSH; CDR2 reads LQKENI. The CDR3 loop reads CASSAGITYEQYF. CDR3 coding DNA: TGTGCCAGCTCTGCAGGGATAACCTACGAGCAGTACTTC.

The rearrangement uses TRBV7-2 and TRBJ1-2; D not certain. Germline lookup yields CDR1 SGHTA and CDR2 FQGNSA. The CDR3 is 14 residues long. Trimming removed 0 bases from V and 3 bases from J, with 8 bases in between. The CDR3 region is CASSLAGGYYGYTF. Written as DNA, the CDR3 is TGTGCCAGCAGCTTAGCGGGCGGATACTATGGCTACACCTTC.

The rearrangement uses TRBV6-2 or TRBV6-3 and TRBJ2-7; weak D call: TRBD1 (6 bases). Germline loops: CDR1 MNHEY, CDR2 SVGEGT. V was cut by 2 bases and J by 5 bases, with 13 bases left in between. The CDR3 spans 14 residues. DNA of the CDR3: TGTGCCAGCAGTTACGAGGGGGAGTTCGACGAGCAGTACTTC. Translated, it gives CASSYEGEFDEQYF.

V and J are TRBV28 and TRBJ2-3, with a tentative D call TRBD2 (5 bases). CDR1 and CDR2 from the germline V gene are MDHEN and SYDVKM. V lost 1 base and J 11 bases, leaving 10 bases between the germline ends. The CDR3 contains 12 residues. The CDR3 loop reads CASSLYRTQQYF. CDR3 nucleotides: TGTGCCAGCAGTTTATACCGGACTCAGCAGTATTTT.

J is TRBJ1-5 and V is TRBV7-9; D perhaps matches TRBD1 (5 bases). There are 16 residues in the CDR3. V lost 1 base and J lost 3, with 13 bases in between. CDR1 and CDR2 (germline): SEHNR, FQNEAQ (reference sequence). The CDR3 DNA is TGTGCCAGCAGCTTAGATGTTGGGGCAGTCAATCAGCCCCAGCATTTT. Translation gives CASSLDVGAVNQPQHF.

CDR3 DNA sequence: TGTGCCAGCAGTCCGGACAGGAACAAAAACATTCAGTACTTC. Its translation is CASSPDRNKNIQYF. V and J are TRBV27 and TRBJ2-4; 7 bases fit TRBD1. The CDR3 has 14 residues. The V gene's germline CDR1 is MNHEY and CDR2 SMNVEV (reference sequence). J lost 3 bases, V lost 5 bases, and 4 bases had no gene match.

This clonotype was observed a few times. This chain connects TRBV12-3 or TRBV12-4 to TRBJ2-2, with TRBD1 matching over 9 bases. V lost 5 bases to trimming and J lost 4 bases; unmatched junction nucleotides: 8. This CDR3 spans 16 amino acids. CDR3 coding DNA: TGTGCCAGCAGTACCACCGGGACAGGGTCCACCGGGGAGCTGTTTTTT. Residues: CASSTTGTGSTGELFF.

This clonotype was recorded a few times. The rearrangement links TRBV20-1 to TRBJ1-4, with TRBD1 as a possible D gene (5 bases). Between the trimmed V and J ends, which lost 6 bases and 4 bases, there was a span of 12 bases. Germline assignment: CDR1 DFQATT and CDR2 SNEGSKA (reference sequence). This CDR3 is built from 13 residues. The CDR3 loop reads CSATGPDNEKLFF. The CDR3, as DNA: TGCAGTGCCACGGGACCTGATAATGAAAAACTGTTTTTT.

A few counts support this clonotype. The chain recombines TRBV3-1 with TRBJ2-5; 9 bases are a match to TRBD1. With 4 bases clipped from V and 3 bases from J, the junction kept 3 bases outside the gene matches. The CDR3 is made up of 14 amino acids. CDR1 is LGHDT, CDR2 YNNKEL, per germline (reference sequence). CDR3 sequence (DNA): TGTGCCAGCAGCCCTTGGACAGGGGAAGAGACCCAGTACTTC. It codes for CASSPWTGEETQYF.

The V gene is TRBV18, the J gene TRBJ2-1; D is perhaps TRBD1 (6 bases). Trimming removed 3 bases from V and 9 bases from J, with 12 bases in between. The CDR3 totals 13 residues. Germline loops: CDR1 KGHSH, CDR2 LQKENI. In nucleotides, the CDR3 is TGTGCCAGCTCACCGGACCTGGACAGTGAGCAGTTCTTC. Encoded protein: CASSPDLDSEQFF. The full variable domain, rest sourced from reference TRBV18 and TRBJ2-1, is NAGVMQNPRHLVRRRGQEARLRCSPMKGHSHVYWYRQLPEEGLKFMVYLQKENIIDESGMPKERFSAEFPKEGPSILRIQQVVRGDSAAYFCASSPDLDSEQFFGPGTRLTVL.

There are a few counts of this clonotype. The rearrangement uses TRBV20-1 and TRBJ1-1, with D perhaps matching TRBD1 (5 bases). CDR1 is DFQATT, CDR2 SNEGSKA, per germline (reference sequence). Trimming pared 4 bases from V and 5 bases from J, leaving 11 bases between. This CDR3 region has 12 residues. CDR3 DNA: TGCAGTGCTATCCCTCAGGGTACTGAAGCTTTCTTT. It is translated as CSAIPQGTEAFF.

This clonotype has just a few counts. The chain has TRBV6-6 and TRBJ1-2; 10 nucleotides agree with TRBD1. Germline loops: CDR1 MNHNY, CDR2 SVGAGI (reference sequence). Trimming cost V 0 bases and J 4 bases; bases outside gene matches: 8. CDR3 length equals 17 residues. The CDR3 nucleotides are TGTGCCAGCAGTTACTCCTTCGGACAGGGGGGTAGCTATGGCTACACCTTC. This translates into CASSYSFGQGGSYGYTF.

The DNA for the CDR3 is TGCGCCAGCGGATGGGTGGCGAACACCGGGGAGCTGTTTTTT. This encodes CASGWVANTGELFF. The chain carries TRBV4-1 and TRBJ2-2; no definite D call. This CDR3 is built from 14 residues. Germline values: CDR1 MGHRA, CDR2 YSYEKL. V lost 8 bases to trimming and J lost 0 bases, with 10 bases between them.

The V gene is TRBV3-1, the J gene TRBJ1-2; a weak D match, TRBD1 (5 bases). Trimming stripped 1 base from V and 5 bases from J, with 17 bases between. The CDR3 totals 16 residues. CDR1 LGHDT and CDR2 YNNKEL come from the germline V gene (reference sequence). The CDR3 is CASSQVFSGLDYGYTF. The CDR3 DNA sequence: TGTGCCAGCAGCCAAGTATTTTCAGGGCTAGATTATGGCTACACCTTC.

The chain joins TRBV7-9 to TRBJ2-1; D call uncertain. From germline, CDR1 is SEHNR and CDR2 FQNEAQ (reference sequence). Trimming took 2 bases from V and 5 from J, leaving 13 bases between them. This CDR3 is built from 15 residues. The CDR3 bases are TGTGCCAGCAGCTTAACGGACGAGTCCAACAATGAGCAGTTCTTC. Its protein product is CASSLTDESNNEQFF.

J is TRBJ1-5 and V is TRBV30; D is unclear. Trimming took 0 bases from V and 2 from J, leaving 5 bases between them. Germline loops: CDR1 GTSNPN, CDR2 SVGIG (reference sequence). This CDR3 contains 13 residues. The CDR3 reads CAWSVSGNQPQHF. CDR3 sequence (DNA): TGTGCCTGGAGTGTCTCCGGCAATCAGCCCCAGCATTTT. The variable domain in full, with the rest retrieved from reference TRBV30 and TRBJ1-5, is SQTIHQWPATLVQPVGSPLSLECTVEGTSNPNLYWYRQAAGRGLQLLFYSVGIGQISSEVPQNLSASRPQDRQFILSSKKLLLSDSGFYLCAWSVSGNQPQHFGDGTRLSIL.

V gene TRBV6-1 combines with J gene TRBJ2-3, with 11 positions matching TRBD1. V lost 3 bases to trimming and J lost 2 bases; unmatched junction nucleotides: 7. The CDR3 is 17 residues long. Germline-derived CDR1 and CDR2 are MNHNS and SASEGT. The CDR3 coding sequence is TGTGCCAGCAGTGATAGGGACAGGGGGGGCTCCACAGATACGCAGTATTTT. Translating it yields CASSDRDRGGSTDTQYF.